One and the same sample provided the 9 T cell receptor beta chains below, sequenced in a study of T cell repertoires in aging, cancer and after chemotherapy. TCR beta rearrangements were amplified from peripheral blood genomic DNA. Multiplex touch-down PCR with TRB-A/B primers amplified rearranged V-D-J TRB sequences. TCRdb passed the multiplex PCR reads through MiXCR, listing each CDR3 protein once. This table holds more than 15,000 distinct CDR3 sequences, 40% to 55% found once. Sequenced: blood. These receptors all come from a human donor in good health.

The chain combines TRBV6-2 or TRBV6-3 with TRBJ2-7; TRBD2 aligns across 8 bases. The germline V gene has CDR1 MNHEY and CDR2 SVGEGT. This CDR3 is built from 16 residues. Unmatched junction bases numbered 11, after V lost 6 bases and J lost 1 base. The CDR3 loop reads CASRNGGVRGSYEQYF. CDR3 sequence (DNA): TGTGCCAGCAGGAACGGGGGGGTTCGCGGGTCCTACGAGCAGTACTTC.

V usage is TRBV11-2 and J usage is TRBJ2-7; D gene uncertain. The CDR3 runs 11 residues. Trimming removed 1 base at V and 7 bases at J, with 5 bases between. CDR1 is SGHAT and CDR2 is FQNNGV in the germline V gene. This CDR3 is CASSLGLEQYF. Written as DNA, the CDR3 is TGTGCCAGCAGCTTAGGACTTGAGCAGTACTTC.

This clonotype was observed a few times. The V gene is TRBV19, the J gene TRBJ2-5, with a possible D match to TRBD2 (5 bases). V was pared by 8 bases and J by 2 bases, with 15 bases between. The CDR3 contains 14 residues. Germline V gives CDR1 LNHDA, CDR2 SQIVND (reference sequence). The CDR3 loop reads CASQRGPGQETQYF. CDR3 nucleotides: TGTGCCAGTCAGCGAGGGCCCGGGCAAGAGACCCAGTACTTC.

The CDR3 nucleotides are TGTGCCAGCAGTTTGGGACAGTCCAATCAGCCCCAGCATTTT. It codes for CASSLGQSNQPQHF. The rearrangement links TRBV12-3 or TRBV12-4 to TRBJ1-5; the match to TRBD1 covers 7 bases. Trimming removed 3 bases from V and 3 bases from J; junction bases left unmatched: 2. CDR3 length: 14 residues.

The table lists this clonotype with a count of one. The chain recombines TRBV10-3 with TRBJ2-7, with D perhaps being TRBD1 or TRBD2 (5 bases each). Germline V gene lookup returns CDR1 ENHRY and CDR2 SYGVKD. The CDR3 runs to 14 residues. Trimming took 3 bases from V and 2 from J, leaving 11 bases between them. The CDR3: CAISDLGRTYEQYF. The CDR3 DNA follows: TGTGCCATCAGTGACCTGGGACGAACCTACGAGCAGTACTTC.

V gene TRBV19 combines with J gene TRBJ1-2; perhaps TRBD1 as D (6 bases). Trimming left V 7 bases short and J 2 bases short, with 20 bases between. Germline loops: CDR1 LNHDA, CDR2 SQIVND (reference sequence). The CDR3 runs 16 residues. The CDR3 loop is CASTRRGGSPNYGYTF. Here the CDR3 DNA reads TGTGCCAGTACCCGGAGAGGGGGAAGTCCCAACTATGGCTACACCTTC.

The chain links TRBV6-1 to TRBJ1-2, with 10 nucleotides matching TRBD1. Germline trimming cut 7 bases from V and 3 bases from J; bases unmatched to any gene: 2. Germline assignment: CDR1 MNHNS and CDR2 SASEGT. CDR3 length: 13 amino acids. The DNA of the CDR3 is TGTGCCAGCATGGACAGGGGGGACTATGGCTACACCTTC. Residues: CASMDRGDYGYTF.

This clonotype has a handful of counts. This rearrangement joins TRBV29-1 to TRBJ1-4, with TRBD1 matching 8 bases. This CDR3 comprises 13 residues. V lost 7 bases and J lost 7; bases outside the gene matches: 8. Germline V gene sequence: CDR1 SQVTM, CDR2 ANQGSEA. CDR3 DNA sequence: TGCAGCGCAAAAGGACAGGGAGGTGAAAAACTGTTTTTT. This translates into CSAKGQGGEKLFF.

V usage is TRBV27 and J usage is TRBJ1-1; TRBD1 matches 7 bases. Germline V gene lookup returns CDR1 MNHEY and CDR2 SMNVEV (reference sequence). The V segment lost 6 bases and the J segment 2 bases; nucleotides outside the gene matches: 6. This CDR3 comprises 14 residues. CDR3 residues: CASRPGTDNTEAFF. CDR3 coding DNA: TGTGCCAGCAGGCCCGGGACAGACAACACTGAAGCTTTCTTT.